This T cell receptor (beta chain) stems from a study of T cell repertoires in cytomegalovirus infection. Turning to the study itself: It can be stated that public TCR beta signatures indicated CMV infection as well as a matching HLA type.

This clonotype was seen a few times. Its antigen is unidentified. Study-level points and caveats: Dominant in the ex vivo response were TCR beta clonotypes restricted by HLA-C and specific for CMV. Of the TCR beta families, the public ones yielded a cumulative frequency that identified carriers of CMV plus the relevant HLA.

TCRdb processed the reads anew with MiXCR; each CDR3 protein has one entry. This sample has approximately 320,000 distinct CDR3 sequences, with more than 8% found just once. This CDR3 comprises 14 residues. The germline gives CDR1 MNHNS, CDR2 SASEGT. V was clipped by 6 bases and J by 5 bases; unmatched bases: 4. The rearrangement joins TRBV6-1 to TRBJ1-4, with 9 bases identical to TRBD1. The sequencing sample was made of PBMCs. This TCR derives from a human donor in good health (CMV status not recorded). Some clones in this sample may be carry-over from other donors' samples. This CDR3 is CASRQQGANEKLFF. As DNA, the CDR3 is TGTGCCAGCAGGCAACAGGGGGCAAATGAAAAACTGTTTTTT.